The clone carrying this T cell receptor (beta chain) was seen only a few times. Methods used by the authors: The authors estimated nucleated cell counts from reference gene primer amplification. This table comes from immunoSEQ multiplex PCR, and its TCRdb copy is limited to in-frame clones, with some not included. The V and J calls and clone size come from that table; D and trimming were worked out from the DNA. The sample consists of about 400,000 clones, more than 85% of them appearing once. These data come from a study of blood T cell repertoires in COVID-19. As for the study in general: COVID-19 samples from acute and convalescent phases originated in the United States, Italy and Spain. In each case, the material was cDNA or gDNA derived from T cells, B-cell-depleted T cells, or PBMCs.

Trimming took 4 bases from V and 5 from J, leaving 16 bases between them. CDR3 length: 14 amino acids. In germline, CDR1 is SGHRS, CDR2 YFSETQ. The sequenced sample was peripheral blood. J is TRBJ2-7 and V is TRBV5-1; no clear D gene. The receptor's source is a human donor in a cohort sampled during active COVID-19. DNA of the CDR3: TGCGCCAGCAGCATCGAAGGCGCAGGCAACGAGCAGTACTTC. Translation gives CASSIEGAGNEQYF.